This T cell receptor (beta chain) was sequenced for a study of blood T cell repertoires in COVID-19. Libraries were prepared by immunoSEQ multiplex PCR; TCRdb keeps only in-frame clonotypes and omits some of them. The profile shows about 260,000 clones, 85% to 90% of them singletons. The germline V gene encodes CDR1 MNHEY and CDR2 SVGEGT. There are 14 residues in the CDR3. V lost 0 bases, J lost 2 bases, and 7 bases lay in between. The chain uses TRBV6-2 or TRBV6-3 and TRBJ1-2; D unclear. The sequence derives from a woman between 18 and 29 years old who had recovered from COVID-19. The source material was PBMCs or T cells enriched from blood (not recorded which). The CDR3 here is CASSYSQVNYGYTF. The CDR3 DNA reads as TGTGCCAGCAGTTACTCCCAGGTGAACTATGGCTACACCTTC.